This record looks at one T cell receptor beta chain sequence and its context. Antigen specificity is unknown. The data derive from a study of T-cell reconstitution after alpha-beta-depleted transplantation in children. For TCRbeta, the library was prepared with unique molecular identifiers. One entry per CDR3 protein, called by TCRdb with MiXCR from the PCR reads. The sample has about 460,000 distinct CDR3 sequences; about 10% are singletons. Findings and caveats of the study: Expanded graft clones, several hundred of them, were reportedly the source of alpha-beta T cells about two months after transplant. In some patients, recipient T cells and intrathymic progenitors surviving conditioning explained high day-60 diversity. Diversity and T-cell counts at one year after transplant derived mostly from new T cells.

This CDR3 region has 14 residues. Trimming stripped 3 bases from V and 3 bases from J, with 12 bases between. Germline values: CDR1 SGHAT, CDR2 FQNNGV. The sample consisted of PBMCs, taken before TCRalphabeta/CD19-depleted stem cell transplant. The chain combines TRBV11-2 with TRBJ2-7; maybe TRBD2 (5 bases). This receptor was identified in a child aged 2 to 15 with inherited bone marrow failure, due to receive a stem cell transplant. Here the CDR3 DNA reads TGTGCCAGCAGCTTCTATTCAGCGGTCTACGAGCAGTACTTC. Translation: CASSFYSAVYEQYF.